This is a list of T cell receptor delta chains from one sample in a study of Vδ1+ human thymocytes. TCRdb called clones anew from the multiplex PCR reads with CATT. The profile shows tens of thousands of delta-chain clones, around a sixth of them singletons. Sequenced material: Vdelta1+ gamma-delta thymocytes from the thymus. The source of these receptors is a boy less than two years old who had congenital heart surgery. Both conserved end residues are part of each CDR3. The D gene is left open where the match is weak. Clone size, where shown, is once, few, many, or a class for clones that have expanded.

TRDV1	-	few	TRDJ1	CALGEGILRVLFTDKLIF	TGTGCTCTTGGGGAAGGCATTCTACGGGTACTGTTCACCGATAAACTCATCTTT
TRDV1	TRDD3	-	TRDJ1	CALGEDRGGYTRQTIDKLIF	TGTGCTCTTGGGGAAGACCGCGGGGGATACACGCGGCAGACAATAGATAAACTCATCTTT
TRDV1	-	few	TRDJ1	CALGGLRGELIF	TGTGCTCTTGGGGGCCTCCGGGGAGAACTCATCTTT
TRDV1	-	-	TRDJ1	CALGEPSPPTREQGRTDKLIF	TGTGCTCTTGGGGAGCCGAGTCCTCCTACGAGGGAACAGGGGCGGACCGATAAACTCATCTTT
TRDV1	TRDD3	few	TRDJ1	CALGEIRGDTDKLIF	TGTGCTCTTGGGGAAATTCGGGGGGATACCGATAAACTCATCTTT
TRDV1	-	-	TRDJ1	CALGPFFSGGNRYTDKLIF	TGTGCTCTTGGCCCATTCTTCAGTGGGGGGAACAGGTACACCGATAAACTCATCTTT
TRDV1	TRDD3	-	TRDJ1	CALGAPTNWGIPHTDKLIF	TGTGCTCTTGGGGCACCTACGAACTGGGGGATTCCCCACACCGATAAACTCATCTTT
TRDV1	TRDD3	-	TRDJ1	CALGEQDPLYWGLFLYTDKLIF	TGTGCTCTTGGGGAACAGGACCCCTTGTACTGGGGGTTATTCCTGTACACCGATAAACTAATCTTT
TRDV1	TRDD3	-	TRDJ1	CALGEILPSLDWGIGGNYTDKLIF	TGTGCTCTTGGGGAAATACTTCCCTCCCTTGACTGGGGGATAGGAGGGAACTACACCGATAAACTCATCTTT
TRDV1	TRDD3	few	TRDJ1	CALGESLPHHYWGTMWVPTDKLIF	TGTGCTCTTGGGGAATCTCTTCCCCATCATTACTGGGGGACAATGTGGGTCCCGACCGATAAACTCATCTTT
TRDV1	TRDD3	few	TRDJ1	CALGGSPGGYYTDKLIF	TGTGCTCTTGGGGGTTCCCCTGGGGGATACTACACCGATAAACTCATCTTT
TRDV1	TRDD3	-	TRDJ1	CALGEPPRRGISLTDKLIF	TGTGCTCTTGGGGAACCACCCAGGCGGGGGATAAGCCTCACCGATAAACTCATCTTT
TRDV1	-	-	TRDJ1	CALGELSVRRRIHTDKLIF	TGTGCTCTTGGGGAACTATCTGTACGTAGAAGGATACATACCGATAAACTCATCTTT
TRDV1	TRDD3	-	TRDJ1	CALGDCPYIGGILYTDKLIF	TGTGCTCTTGGGGACTGCCCTTACATCGGGGGGATCTTGTACACCGATAAACTCATCTTT
TRDV1	TRDD3	few	TRDJ1	CALGEHFLVRILGDTSDKLIF	TGTGCTCTTGGGGAGCACTTCCTAGTCCGAATACTGGGGGATACCTCCGATAAACTCATCTTT
TRDV1	-	-	TRDJ1	CALGEPGPTFLGGLGGPDKLIF	TGTGCTCTTGGGGAGCCGGGCCCCACCTTCCTAGGGGGTCTGGGGGGACCCGATAAACTCATCTTT
TRDV1	TRDD3	-	TRDJ1	CALGSRWLPTSLQLGDSKIDKLIF	TGTGCTCTTGGGTCCCGATGGCTTCCTACGTCTCTCCAACTGGGGGATAGCAAGATCGATAAACTCATCTTT
TRDV1	TRDD3	few	TRDJ1	CALGEPTQRFFPVLGDTGTDKLIF	TGTGCTCTTGGGGAACCGACCCAACGATTCTTCCCCGTACTGGGGGATACAGGTACCGATAAACTCATCTTT
TRDV1	TRDD3	-	TRDJ1	CALGELLWPRQTGGYRYTDKLIF	TGTGCTCTTGGGGAACTACTTTGGCCCCGTCAAACTGGGGGATACCGGTACACCGATAAACTCATCTTT
TRDV1	-	-	TRDJ1	CALGVHLFLRGGIPDKLIF	TGTGCTCTTGGGGTCCATCTCTTCCTACGAGGGGGGATACCCGATAAACTCATCTTT
TRDV1	TRDD3	-	TRDJ1	CALGDVPFYWGIPDKLIF	TGTGCTCTTGGGGACGTCCCATTTTACTGGGGGATACCTGATAAACTCATCTTT
TRDV1	TRDD3	-	TRDJ1	CALGELGLGYRTGGGGYAYPCFTDKLIF	TGTGCTCTTGGGGAACTAGGCCTTGGATATCGTACAGGAGGTGGGGGATACGCGTATCCCTGTTTCACCGATAAACTCATCTTT
TRDV1	-	few	TRDJ1	CALGADLRPIPGKLIF	TGTGCTCTTGGAGCTGACCTTCGGCCAATCCCCGGTAAACTCATCTTT
TRDV1	TRDD3	-	TRDJ1	CALGEPITPGYWGIRPDKLIF	TGTGCTCTTGGGGAACCAATTACTCCCGGGTACTGGGGGATACGCCCCGATAAACTCATCTTT
TRDV1	TRDD3	-	TRDJ1	CALGEDGLPGSSVGDTNTDKLIF	TGTGCTCTTGGGGAAGACGGTTTACCGGGTTCCTCGGTGGGGGATACTAACACCGATAAACTCATCTTT
TRDV1	TRDD3	-	TRDJ1	CALGELPYWGDPNTDKLIF	TGTGCTCTTGGGGAACTTCCGTACTGGGGGGACCCTAACACCGATAAACTCATCTTT